Sequencing of this T cell receptor (beta chain) was carried out in a study of T cell responses to AZD1222 COVID-19 vaccine. General observations from the study: In the spike-specific TCR repertoire, nearly half reportedly target unmutated variant regions. Clonal diversity was possibly underestimated, and white British individuals and females predominated among donors. An increase in Spike-specific TCR breadth and depth was observed after two AZD1222 doses.

TCRdb's copy holds only in-frame clones and misses some; the assay was immunoSEQ multiplex PCR. The sample carries over 200,000 clones, about 95% recorded once. On this clone: Antigen specificity is unknown.

Deletions cut 4 bases from V and 4 bases from J, with 17 bases between. Germline V gives CDR1 LGHDT, CDR2 YNNKEL (reference sequence). This CDR3 contains 16 residues. This chain uses TRBV3-1 (or the pseudogene TRBV3-2) with TRBJ2-1, with unresolved D. This clonotype originated in an adult who received the MenACWY meningococcal vaccine as a control. The sequenced sample was peripheral blood, obtained 28 days after the second dose of the MenACWY control vaccine. CDR3 nucleotide sequence: TGTGCCAGCAGCCCCAAGGGCTCCACAGCGTACAATGAGCAGTTCTTC. Translation gives CASSPKGSTAYNEQFF.